This T cell receptor beta chain was found in a study of graft-versus-host responses after intestinal transplantation. On the study more broadly: Every recipient had anti-thymocyte globulin induction and around 3 years of tacrolimus plus steroids. Regarding the study as a whole: Allograft graft-versus-host to host-versus-graft clonal ratios ran high in patients with graft-donor T cell macrochimerism. Early post-transplant falls in HvG clones accompanied the peak levels of circulating GvH clones. Investigators detected GvH clones in recipient marrow, with some emerging earlier in ileum or blood.

With 3 bases clipped from V and 7 bases from J, the junction kept 6 bases outside the gene matches. Germline values: CDR1 MGHRA, CDR2 YSYEKL. The length of the CDR3 is 16 residues. Clones were sequenced by immunoSEQ multiplex PCR, and TCRdb holds only the in-frame ones, with some missing. The top ten clones hold about 1% of a sample with over 100,000 clones, roughly 87% of them seen once. As regards this clone: Its antigen is not known.

The specimen was unstimulated CD4+ T cells sorted from spleen or lymph node cells, collected before intestinal transplant. This receptor was taken from a human donor who received an intestinal transplant. The chain carries TRBV4-1 and TRBJ2-4; TRBD2 aligns across 13 bases. CDR3 nucleotides: TGCGCCAGCAGCCAGCCGACTAGCGGGAGGAAGAACATTCAGTACTTC. Translated, it gives CASSQPTSGRKNIQYF.